This T cell receptor beta chain is from a study of T cell responses to AZD1222 COVID-19 vaccine. Here immunoSEQ multiplex PCR was the method, and the copy in TCRdb shows in-frame clones only, minus some. This table holds under 200,000 clones, about 91% found once. The receptor's source is an adult who received the AZD1222 COVID-19 vaccine. The sequenced sample was peripheral blood, obtained 28 days after the second AZD1222 dose.

CDR3 coding DNA: TGTGCCAGCAGCACTGGACACCTCAATCAGCCCCAGCATTTT. As protein: CASSTGHLNQPQHF. The genes are TRBV7-9 and TRBJ1-5, with D possibly TRBD1 on 5 matching bases. The length of the CDR3 is 14 residues. With 5 bases removed from V and 3 bases from J, the gap between germline ends came to 11 bases. Per germline, CDR1 SEHNR and CDR2 FQNEAQ (reference sequence).